The present T cell receptor beta chain was sequenced within a study of blood T cell repertoires in COVID-19. V was clipped by 5 bases and J by 4 bases, with 7 bases between them. Germline V gives CDR1 LNHDA, CDR2 SQIVND (reference sequence). The CDR3 extends over 12 amino acids. TCRdb's table, derived via immunoSEQ multiplex PCR, lists solely in-frame clones and lacks some. The data contain about 240,000 clones, about 86% of them singletons. The receptor was derived from a middle-aged woman with acute COVID-19. The J gene is TRBJ2-3, the V gene TRBV19; D gene unclear. Sequencing used PBMCs or T cells enriched from blood (not recorded which). The CDR3 is CASSSAADTQYF. The CDR3 nucleotides are TGTGCCAGTAGTTCGGCGGCAGATACGCAGTATTTT.